The 23 T cell receptor beta chains given below trace back to one sample, sequenced in a study of blood T cell repertoires in COVID-19. Sequencing was performed with immunoSEQ multiplex PCR; in TCRdb, only in-frame clones are kept and a portion is missing. The table shows about 270,000 clones, with around 89% occurring only once. The sample was PBMCs or T cells enriched from blood (not recorded which). The receptors were sampled from a woman aged 60-70 years in a cohort exposed to, infected with or recovered from COVID-19 (not recorded which).

This chain uses TRBV15 with TRBJ2-3; 8 nucleotides line up with TRBD2. The V and J ends lost 0 bases and 5 bases, in that order; junction bases with no gene match: 7. This CDR3 comprises 16 residues. CDR1 is LNHNV, CDR2 YYDKDF, per germline (reference sequence). The CDR3 spells CATSRDGSGSKDTQYF. The CDR3 bases are TGTGCCACCAGCAGAGATGGGAGCGGGAGTAAAGATACGCAGTATTTT.

The chain carries TRBV28 and TRBJ1-3; D not resolved. Germline CDR1 reads MDHEN; CDR2 reads SYDVKM. This CDR3 has 15 residues. The ends were cut back, 6 bases at V and 0 bases at J, with 12 bases in the middle. DNA of the CDR3: TGTGCCAGCAGCAGACCTACAGCCTCTGGAAACACCATATATTTT. Its protein product is CASSRPTASGNTIYF.

This clone was counted a few times. The DNA of the CDR3 is TGTGCCAGCAGCCCTACAGGTCTCTCTGGAAACACCATATATTTT. It translates to CASSPTGLSGNTIYF. This rearrangement joins TRBV11-2 to TRBJ1-3, with D tentatively TRBD1 (5 bases). This CDR3 has 15 amino acids. Trimming shortened V by 5 bases and J by 0 bases, and 11 bases separated the two germline ends. The germline CDR1 and CDR2 sequences are SGHAT and FQNNGV.

CDR3 in amino acids: CASSVAGGNGYTF. CDR3 in DNA: TGTGCCAGCAGCGTAGCAGGGGGTAATGGCTACACCTTC. J is TRBJ1-2 and V is TRBV9; 7 positions agree with TRBD1. Germline V gives CDR1 SGDLS, CDR2 YYNGEE. V was pared by 0 bases and J by 6 bases, with 2 bases of the junction left unmatched. This CDR3 spans 13 amino acids. The complete variable domain, with remaining parts taken from reference TRBV9 and TRBJ1-2, reads DSGVTQTPKHLITATGQRVTLRCSPRSGDLSVYWYQQSLDQGLQFLIQYYNGEERAKGNILERFSAQQFPDLHSELNLSSLELGDSALYFCASSVAGGNGYTFGSGTRLTVV.

The chain combines TRBV27 with TRBJ2-5, with D perhaps TRBD2 (5 bases). Between the trimmed V and J ends, which lost 3 bases and 4 bases, there was a span of 6 bases. This CDR3 region has 12 residues. Germline V gene sequence: CDR1 MNHEY, CDR2 SMNVEV (reference sequence). CDR3 in DNA: TGTGCCAGCAGTTTCCGGGGAGAGACCCAGTACTTC. Protein product: CASSFRGETQYF.

CDR3 region: CATSDGQGWQPQHF. DNA for the CDR3: TGTGCCACCAGTGACGGACAGGGTTGGCAGCCCCAGCATTTT. The chain has TRBV24-1 and TRBJ1-5, with 8 bases that match TRBD1. Per the germline V gene, CDR1 is KGHDR and CDR2 is SFDVKD. The CDR3 covers 14 residues. V trimming: 4 bases; J trimming: 7 bases; junction bases outside the gene matches: 5.

The chain has TRBV10-2 and TRBJ1-1; 7 bases align to TRBD1. The length of the CDR3 is 13 residues. Per germline, CDR1 WSHSY and CDR2 SAAADI. Trimming cost V 8 bases and J 1 base; bases outside gene matches: 4. Here the CDR3 DNA reads TGCGCCAGCGGGAGACAGGGGAACACTGAAGCTTTCTTT. It translates to CASGRQGNTEAFF.

About this clone itself: Within the sample, other DNA sequences also encode this same CDR3. This chain links TRBV5-1 with TRBJ2-3; D unresolved. Trimming removed 0 bases at V and 1 base at J, with 3 bases between. The CDR3 is 13 amino acids. Looked up from germline, CDR1 is SGHRS and CDR2 is YFSETQ. CDR3 nucleotides: TGCGCCAGCAGCTTGGCCGGCACAGATACGCAGTATTTT. Translated: CASSLAGTDTQYF.

The chain uses TRBV27 and TRBJ1-2, with 12 bases fitting TRBD1. Per germline, CDR1 MNHEY and CDR2 SMNVEV (reference sequence). The junction had 13 bases not matched to a gene; V was cut back by 5 bases and J by 12 bases. The length of the CDR3 is 15 residues. The CDR3 bases are TGTGCCAGCAGTCTAACCTCCCGGGACAGGGGGCGGAACACCTTC. It codes for CASSLTSRDRGRNTF.

V gene TRBV7-6 combines with J gene TRBJ2-2, with a weak D call TRBD2 (6 bases). This CDR3 contains 15 residues. V lost 2 bases to trimming and J lost 7 bases, with 14 bases between them. Looked up from germline, CDR1 is SGHVS and CDR2 is FNYEAQ. The CDR3 loop reads CASSLRGGAGGELFF. The CDR3 nucleotides are TGTGCCAGCAGCTTACGGGGCGGAGCGGGCGGGGAGCTGTTTTTT.

The chain joins TRBV3-1 (or the pseudogene TRBV3-2) to TRBJ1-5, with TRBD1 as a possible D gene (6 bases). The CDR3 extends over 17 amino acids. Trimming cost V 1 base and J 2 bases, with 15 bases left between them. Germline loops: CDR1 LGHDT, CDR2 YNNKEL (reference sequence). The CDR3 DNA follows: TGTGCCAGCAGCCAAGGTGTCGCCGGGACACGCAATCAGCCCCAGCATTTT. Residues: CASSQGVAGTRNQPQHF.

V and J are TRBV6-5 and TRBJ2-7; 7 nucleotides match TRBD2. V trimming: 5 bases; J trimming: 7 bases; junction bases outside the gene matches: 11. The CDR3 totals 14 residues. Germline CDR1 reads MNHEY; CDR2 reads SVGAGI. The CDR3 reads CASSPTSPVGEQYF. The CDR3 DNA reads TGTGCCAGCAGTCCGACTAGCCCCGTCGGAGAGCAGTACTTC.

The chain uses TRBV3-1 (or the pseudogene TRBV3-2) and TRBJ2-1; 9 nucleotides match TRBD2. The CDR3 sequence is 15 residues long. Germline V gives CDR1 LGHDT, CDR2 YNNKEL (reference sequence). The ends lost 6 bases at V and 10 bases at J; junction bases unmatched: 13. The CDR3 bases are TGTGCCAGCAGGGTAGCGGGAGCCGCCCCTTGGGAGCAGTTCTTC. Encoded protein: CASRVAGAAPWEQFF.

This chain uses TRBV9 with TRBJ2-3; the D is unclear. The V gene lost 4 bases and the J gene lost 2 bases, with 5 bases spanning the gap. Germline assignment: CDR1 SGDLS and CDR2 YYNGEE. This CDR3 contains 12 residues. Written as DNA, the CDR3 is TGTGCCAGCAGCTATCTCACAGATACGCAGTATTTT. Protein: CASSYLTDTQYF.

The genes are TRBV20-1 and TRBJ2-7; 10 nucleotides align to TRBD1. Trimming cost V 3 bases and J 3 bases; bases outside gene matches: 5. Germline values: CDR1 DFQATT, CDR2 SNEGSKA (reference sequence). The length of the CDR3 is 14 residues. CDR3 protein: CSASSGTGDYEQYF. In nucleotides, the CDR3 is TGCAGTGCTAGTTCCGGGACAGGGGACTACGAGCAGTACTTC.

The V call is TRBV25-1, the J call TRBJ1-1; D is perhaps TRBD1 (6 bases). The CDR3 is made up of 12 amino acids. V was cut by 2 bases and J by 11 bases, with 12 bases left in between. Germline values: CDR1 MGHDK, CDR2 SYGVNS. The CDR3 loop reads CASSEADRWAFF. CDR3 nucleotides: TGTGCCAGCAGTGAAGCCGACAGGTGGGCTTTCTTT.

V gene TRBV12-5 combines with J gene TRBJ2-5; a possible D gene is TRBD1 (5 bases). The CDR3 spans 14 residues. From germline, CDR1 is LGHNT and CDR2 FRNRAP. V was clipped by 8 bases and J by 2 bases, with 15 bases between them. This chain's CDR3 is CASSRDSAQETQYF. The CDR3 DNA is TGTGCTAGTAGCAGGGATAGTGCTCAAGAGACCCAGTACTTC. Together with reference TRBV12-5 and TRBJ2-5, the CDR3 gives the full variable domain: DARVTQTPRHKVTEMGQEVTMRCQPILGHNTVFWYRQTMMQGLELLAYFRNRAPLDDSGMPKDRFSAEMPDATLATLKIQPSEPRDSAVYFCASSRDSAQETQYFGPGTRLLVL.

This clone was detected once. The gene calls are TRBV30 and TRBJ2-7; D gene unclear. CDR3 length: 14 residues. Trimming left V 5 bases short and J 0 bases short, with 14 bases between. The V gene's germline CDR1 is GTSNPN and CDR2 SVGIG (reference sequence). CDR3 amino acids: CAWADNLSSYEQYF. The DNA of the CDR3 is TGTGCCTGGGCTGACAATCTAAGCTCCTACGAGCAGTACTTC.

The chain carries TRBV19 and TRBJ1-2, with a weak D call TRBD1 (5 bases). The CDR3 covers 15 residues. Germline V gene lookup returns CDR1 LNHDA and CDR2 SQIVND (reference sequence). Trimming shortened V by 5 bases and J by 1 base, and 14 bases separated the two germline ends. Written as DNA, the CDR3 is TGTGCCAGTAGTCCACCAGGGATCGATAACTATGGCTACACCTTC. Residues: CASSPPGIDNYGYTF.

J is TRBJ2-5 and V is TRBV4-2; TRBD2 agrees at 7 bases. J gave up 3 bases and V 1 base, and 5 bases lay outside the gene matches. The CDR3 is 15 residues long. Germline V gene data show CDR1 as LGHNA and CDR2 as YNFKEQ. CDR3 region: CASSQGQRGKETQYF. For the CDR3, the DNA is TGTGCCAGCAGCCAAGGCCAGCGGGGAAAAGAGACCCAGTACTTC.

The chain recombines TRBV5-1 with TRBJ1-1, with D uncertain. This CDR3 is built from 13 residues. CDR1 is SGHRS and CDR2 is YFSETQ in the germline V gene. Trimming pared 4 bases from V and 0 bases from J, leaving 7 bases between. DNA for the CDR3: TGCGCCAGCAGCCTGAACATGAACACTGAAGCTTTCTTT. This sequence encodes CASSLNMNTEAFF.

The rearrangement uses TRBV7-9 and TRBJ2-5; 8 bases line up with TRBD1. The CDR3 totals 15 residues. Germline loops: CDR1 SEHNR, CDR2 FQNEAQ (reference sequence). Trimming took 0 bases from V and 5 from J; bases not matched to a gene: 5. Here the CDR3 reads CASSLADREWETQYF. The CDR3 region has the DNA TGTGCCAGCAGCTTAGCGGACAGGGAATGGGAGACCCAGTACTTC.

This clone was detected only a few times. The DNA for the CDR3 is TGTGCCAGCAGCTTAGCCCCGAGGGGGACCGGGGAGCTGTTTTTT. The encoded protein is CASSLAPRGTGELFF. The J gene is TRBJ2-2, the V gene TRBV11-2; tentative D call: TRBD1 (6 bases). Trimming removed 1 base at V and 5 bases at J, with 11 bases between. The V gene's germline CDR1 is SGHAT and CDR2 FQNNGV. The CDR3 sequence is 15 residues long. Variable domain in full (rest from reference TRBV11-2 and TRBJ2-2): EAGVAQSPRYKIIEKRQSVAFWCNPISGHATLYWYQQILGQGPKLLIQFQNNGVVDDSQLPKDRFSAERLKGVDSTLKIQPAKLEDSAVYLCASSLAPRGTGELFFGEGSRLTVL.